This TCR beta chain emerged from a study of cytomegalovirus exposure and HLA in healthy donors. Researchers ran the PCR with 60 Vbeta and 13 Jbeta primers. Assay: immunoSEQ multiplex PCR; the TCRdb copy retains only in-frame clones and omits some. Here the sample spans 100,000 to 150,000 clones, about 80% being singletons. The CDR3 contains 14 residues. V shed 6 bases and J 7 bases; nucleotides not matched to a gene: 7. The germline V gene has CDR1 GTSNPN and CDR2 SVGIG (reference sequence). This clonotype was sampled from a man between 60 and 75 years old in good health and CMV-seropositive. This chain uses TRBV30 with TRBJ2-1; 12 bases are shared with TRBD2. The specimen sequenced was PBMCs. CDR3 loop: CACQLAGGRNEQFF. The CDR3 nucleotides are TGTGCCTGCCAGCTAGCGGGGGGGCGGAATGAGCAGTTCTTC.